This entry is about one T cell receptor (beta chain). Its antigen remains unknown. Using immunoSEQ multiplex PCR, the repertoire was profiled, and TCRdb retains in-frame clones only, with some absent. The sample includes about 360 clones, approximately 74% of them seen just once. This sample is drawn from a study of high-grade serous ovarian cancer treatment subgroups. At the level of the study: Each sample yielded on average roughly 8,200 unique TCR beta rearrangements from some 15,000 reads.

The CDR3 totals 14 residues. Trimming removed 0 bases at V and 9 bases at J, with 12 bases between. Germline CDR1 is LNHNV and CDR2 is YYDKDF (reference sequence). General study findings and limits: Tumors within one patient showed repertoire similarity of about 0.11 to 0.79. These tumor repertoires lack spatial information from bulk sequencing. TCR relatedness rose with neoantigen level and trended with mutation load.

Tumor tissue was taken before any definitive surgery or chemotherapy was given. The sequencing sample was made of tumor tissue. This chain uses TRBV15 with TRBJ2-1, with D hard to call. This clonotype was sampled from a human donor with high-grade serous ovarian cancer. CDR3 loop: CATSRDSLGSEQFF. DNA for the CDR3: TGTGCCACCAGCAGAGATAGTTTGGGCTCTGAGCAGTTCTTC.